The T cell receptor (beta chain) described here comes from a study of breast tumors, draining lymph nodes, adjacent tissues. The study's findings and limits: Findings are consistent with lymph node origin and intratumoral expansion of most tumor T cells. That most tumor T cells come from lymph nodes remained unproven. Tumors had less TCR diversity than lymph nodes, more than nontumor tissue. Luminal-like breast cancer showed significantly greater tumor-nontumor repertoire similarity than basal-like breast cancer did.

V was pared by 2 bases and J by 4 bases, with 14 bases between. Germline V lookup: CDR1 MNHEY, CDR2 SMNVEV (reference sequence). This CDR3 is built from 15 residues. TCRdb re-called the multiplex PCR reads through MiXCR, storing one row per CDR3 protein. The sample includes 15,000 to 20,000 distinct CDR3 sequences, 43% of them seen just once. The sample holds many counts of this clonotype. The target antigen is unknown. The J gene is TRBJ2-5, the V gene TRBV27; D is possibly TRBD1 (6 bases). Sequencing was done on a sample of breast tumor tissue. This TCR came from a female donor with breast cancer. Some clones in this sample may be carry-over from other donors' samples. CDR3 loop: CASSLHRTDRETQYF. CDR3 DNA sequence: TGTGCCAGCAGTTTACATCGGACAGATCGAGAGACCCAGTACTTC.